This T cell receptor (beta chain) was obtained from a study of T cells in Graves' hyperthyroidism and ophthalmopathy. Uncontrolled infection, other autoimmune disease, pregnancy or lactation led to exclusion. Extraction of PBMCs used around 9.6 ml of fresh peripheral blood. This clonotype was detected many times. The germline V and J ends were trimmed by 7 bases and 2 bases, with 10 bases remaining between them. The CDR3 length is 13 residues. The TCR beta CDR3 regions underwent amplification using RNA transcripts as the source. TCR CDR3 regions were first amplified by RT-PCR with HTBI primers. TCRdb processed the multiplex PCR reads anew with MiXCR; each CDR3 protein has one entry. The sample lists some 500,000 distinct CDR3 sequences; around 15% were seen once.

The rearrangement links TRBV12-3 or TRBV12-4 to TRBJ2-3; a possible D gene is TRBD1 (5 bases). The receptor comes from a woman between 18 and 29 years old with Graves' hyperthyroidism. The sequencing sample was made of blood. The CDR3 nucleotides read TGTGCCAGCATTTGGGGCAACACAGATACGCAGTATTTT. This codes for CASIWGNTDTQYF.